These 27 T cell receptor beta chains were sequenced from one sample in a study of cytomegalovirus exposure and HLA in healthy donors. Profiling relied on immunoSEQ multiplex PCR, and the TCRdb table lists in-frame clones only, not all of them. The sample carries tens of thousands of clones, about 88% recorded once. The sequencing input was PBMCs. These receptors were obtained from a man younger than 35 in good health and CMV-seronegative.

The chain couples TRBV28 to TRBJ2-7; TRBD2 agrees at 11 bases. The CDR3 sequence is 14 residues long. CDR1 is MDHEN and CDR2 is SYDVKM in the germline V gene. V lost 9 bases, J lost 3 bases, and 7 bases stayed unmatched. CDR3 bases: TGTGCCAGTACTAGCGGGAGTTTACTCTACGAGCAGTACTTC. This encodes CASTSGSLLYEQYF. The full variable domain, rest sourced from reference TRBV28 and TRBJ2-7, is DVKVTQSSRYLVKRTGEKVFLECVQDMDHENMFWYRQDPGLGLRLIYFSYDVKMKEKGDIPEGYSVSREKKERFSLILESASTNQTSMYLCASTSGSLLYEQYFGPGTRLTVT.

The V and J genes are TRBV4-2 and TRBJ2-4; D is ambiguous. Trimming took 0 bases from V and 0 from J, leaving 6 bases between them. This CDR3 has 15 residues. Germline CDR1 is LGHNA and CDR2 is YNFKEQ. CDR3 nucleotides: TGTGCCAGCAGCCAAGATGGGCTAGCCAAAAACATTCAGTACTTC. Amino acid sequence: CASSQDGLAKNIQYF.

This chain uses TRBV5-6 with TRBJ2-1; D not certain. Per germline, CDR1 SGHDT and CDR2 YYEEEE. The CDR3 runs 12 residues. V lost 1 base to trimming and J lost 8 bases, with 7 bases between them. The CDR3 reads CASSLFGHEQFF. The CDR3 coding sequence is TGTGCCAGCAGCTTGTTTGGGCATGAGCAGTTCTTC.

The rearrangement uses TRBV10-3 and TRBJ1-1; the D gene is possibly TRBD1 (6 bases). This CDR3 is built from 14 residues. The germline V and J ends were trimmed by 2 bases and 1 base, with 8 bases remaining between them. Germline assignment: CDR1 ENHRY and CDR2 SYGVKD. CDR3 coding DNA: TGTGCCATCAGTGAGCAGGGACAGAACACTGAAGCTTTCTTT. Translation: CAISEQGQNTEAFF.

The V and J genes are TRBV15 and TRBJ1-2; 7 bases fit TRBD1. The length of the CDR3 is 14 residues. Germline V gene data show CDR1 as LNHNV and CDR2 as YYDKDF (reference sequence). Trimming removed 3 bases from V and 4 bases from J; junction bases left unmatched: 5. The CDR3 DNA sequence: TGTGCCACCAGCAGGGGGACAGCCGGCTATGGCTACACCTTC. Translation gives CATSRGTAGYGYTF.

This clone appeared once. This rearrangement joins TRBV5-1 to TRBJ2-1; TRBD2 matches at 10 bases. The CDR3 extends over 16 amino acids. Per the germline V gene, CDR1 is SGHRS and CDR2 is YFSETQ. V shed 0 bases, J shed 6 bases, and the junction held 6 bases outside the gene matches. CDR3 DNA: TGCGCCAGCAGCTTGGGGCCTTCTAGCGGGAGCAATGAGCAGTTCTTC. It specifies CASSLGPSSGSNEQFF.

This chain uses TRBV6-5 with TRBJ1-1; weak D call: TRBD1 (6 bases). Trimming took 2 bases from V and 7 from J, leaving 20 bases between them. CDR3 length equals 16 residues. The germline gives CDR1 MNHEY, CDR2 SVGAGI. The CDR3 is CASSYIRGGAVNEAFF. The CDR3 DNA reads TGTGCCAGCAGTTACATCCGAGGGGGGGCTGTTAATGAAGCTTTCTTT.

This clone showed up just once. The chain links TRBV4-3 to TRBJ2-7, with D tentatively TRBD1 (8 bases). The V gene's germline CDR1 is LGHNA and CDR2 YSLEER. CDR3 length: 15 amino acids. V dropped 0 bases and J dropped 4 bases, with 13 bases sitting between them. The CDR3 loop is CASSQEHRGGYEQYF. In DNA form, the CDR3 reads TGCGCCAGCAGCCAAGAGCACAGGGGGGGGTACGAGCAGTACTTC.

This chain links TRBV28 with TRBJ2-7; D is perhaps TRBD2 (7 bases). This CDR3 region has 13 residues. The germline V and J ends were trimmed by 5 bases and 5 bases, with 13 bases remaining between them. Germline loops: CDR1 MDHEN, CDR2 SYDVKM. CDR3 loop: CASSDGGGDEQYF. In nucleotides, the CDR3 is TGTGCCAGCAGTGATGGAGGGGGGGACGAGCAGTACTTC.

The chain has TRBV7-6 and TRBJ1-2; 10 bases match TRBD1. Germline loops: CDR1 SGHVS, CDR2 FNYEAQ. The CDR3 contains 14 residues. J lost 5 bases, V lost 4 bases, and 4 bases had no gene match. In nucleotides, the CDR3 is TGTGCCAGCAGCTCGACGGACAGGGGGTATGGCTACACCTTC. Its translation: CASSSTDRGYGYTF.

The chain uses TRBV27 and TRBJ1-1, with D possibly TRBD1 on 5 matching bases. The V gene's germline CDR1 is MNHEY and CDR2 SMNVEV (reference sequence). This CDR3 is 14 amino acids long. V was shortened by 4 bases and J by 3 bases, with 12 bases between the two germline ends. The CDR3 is CASSSGEYHTEAFF. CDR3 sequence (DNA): TGTGCCAGCAGTTCGGGGGAGTATCACACTGAAGCTTTCTTT.

CDR3 in DNA: TGTGCCAGCAGTTCCGCGGTGGGAGGAGATACGCAGTATTTT. Its translation is CASSSAVGGDTQYF. J is TRBJ2-3 and V is TRBV27; perhaps TRBD2 as D (6 bases). The V and J ends lost 4 bases and 5 bases respectively, with 13 bases between them. The CDR3 covers 14 residues. In germline, CDR1 is MNHEY, CDR2 SMNVEV (reference sequence).

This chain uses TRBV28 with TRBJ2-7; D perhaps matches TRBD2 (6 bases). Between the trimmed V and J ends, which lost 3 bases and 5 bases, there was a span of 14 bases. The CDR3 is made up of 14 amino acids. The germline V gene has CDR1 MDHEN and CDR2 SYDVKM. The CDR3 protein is CASSFRGVDHEQYF. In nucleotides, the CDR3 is TGTGCCAGCAGTTTTCGCGGGGTTGACCACGAGCAGTACTTC.

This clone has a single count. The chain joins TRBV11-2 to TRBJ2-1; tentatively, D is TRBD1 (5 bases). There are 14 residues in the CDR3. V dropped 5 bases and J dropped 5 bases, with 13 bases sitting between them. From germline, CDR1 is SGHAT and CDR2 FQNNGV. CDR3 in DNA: TGTGCCAGCAGCCCTGACAGAGTTAACAATGAGCAGTTCTTC. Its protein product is CASSPDRVNNEQFF.

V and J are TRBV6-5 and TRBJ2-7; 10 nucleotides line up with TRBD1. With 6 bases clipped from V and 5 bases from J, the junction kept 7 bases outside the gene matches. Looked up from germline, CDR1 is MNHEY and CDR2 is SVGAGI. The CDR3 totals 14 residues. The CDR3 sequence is CASSPGTGVHEQYF. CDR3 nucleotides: TGTGCCAGCAGCCCCGGGACAGGGGTCCACGAGCAGTACTTC.

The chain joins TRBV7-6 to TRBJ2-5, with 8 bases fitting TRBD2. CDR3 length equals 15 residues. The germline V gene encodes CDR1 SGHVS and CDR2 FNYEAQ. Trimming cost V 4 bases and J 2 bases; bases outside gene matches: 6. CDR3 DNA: TGTGCCAGCAGCTCCGGACTAGCTTGGCAAGAGACCCAGTACTTC. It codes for CASSSGLAWQETQYF.

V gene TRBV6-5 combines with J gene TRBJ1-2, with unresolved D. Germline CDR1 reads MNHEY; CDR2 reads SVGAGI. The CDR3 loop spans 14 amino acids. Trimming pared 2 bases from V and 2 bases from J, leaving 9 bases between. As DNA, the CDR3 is TGTGCCAGCAGTTACGGAGGGCCAAACTATGGCTACACCTTC. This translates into CASSYGGPNYGYTF.

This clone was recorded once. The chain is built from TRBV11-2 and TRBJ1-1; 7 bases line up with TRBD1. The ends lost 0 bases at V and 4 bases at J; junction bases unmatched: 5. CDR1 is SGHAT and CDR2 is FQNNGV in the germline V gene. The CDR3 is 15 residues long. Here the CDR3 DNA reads TGTGCCAGCAGCTTAGATCAGCAGGGGGGCACTGAAGCTTTCTTT. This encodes CASSLDQQGGTEAFF.

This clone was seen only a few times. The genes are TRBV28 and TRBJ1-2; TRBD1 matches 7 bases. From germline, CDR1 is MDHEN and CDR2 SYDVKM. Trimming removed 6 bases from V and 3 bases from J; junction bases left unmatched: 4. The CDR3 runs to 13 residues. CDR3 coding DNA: TGTGCCAGCAGCCCCGGGACAGACTATGGCTACACCTTC. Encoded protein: CASSPGTDYGYTF.

The CDR3 region is CASSPGSGEQYF. In DNA, the CDR3 is TGTGCCAGCAGCCCCGGGAGTGGCGAGCAGTACTTC. The J gene is TRBJ2-7, the V gene TRBV6-5, with D maybe TRBD2 (6 bases). There are 12 residues in the CDR3. Germline V gives CDR1 MNHEY, CDR2 SVGAGI. Trimming left V 6 bases short and J 6 bases short, with 12 bases between.

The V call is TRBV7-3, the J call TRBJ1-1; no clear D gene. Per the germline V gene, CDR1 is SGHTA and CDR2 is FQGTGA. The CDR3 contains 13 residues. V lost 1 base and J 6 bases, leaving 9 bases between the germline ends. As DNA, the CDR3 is TGTGCCAGCAGCTTAAGTATCGGTTCTGAAGCTTTCTTT. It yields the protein CASSLSIGSEAFF.

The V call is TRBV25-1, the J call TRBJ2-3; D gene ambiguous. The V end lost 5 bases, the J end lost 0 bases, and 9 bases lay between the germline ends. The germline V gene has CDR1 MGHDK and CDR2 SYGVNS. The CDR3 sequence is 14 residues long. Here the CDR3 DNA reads TGTGCCAGCAGTACTGACTCTAGCACAGATACGCAGTATTTT. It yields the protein CASSTDSSTDTQYF.

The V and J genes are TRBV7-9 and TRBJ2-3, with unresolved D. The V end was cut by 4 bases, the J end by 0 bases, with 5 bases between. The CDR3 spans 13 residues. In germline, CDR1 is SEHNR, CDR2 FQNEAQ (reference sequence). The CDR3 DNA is TGTGCCAGCAGCTCGGGTAGCACAGATACGCAGTATTTT. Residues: CASSSGSTDTQYF.

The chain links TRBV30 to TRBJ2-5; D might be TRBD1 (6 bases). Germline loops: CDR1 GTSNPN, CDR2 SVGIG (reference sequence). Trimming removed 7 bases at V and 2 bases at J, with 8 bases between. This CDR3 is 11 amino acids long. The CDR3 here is CASGQQETQYF. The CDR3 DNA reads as TGTGCCTCCGGACAGCAAGAGACCCAGTACTTC.

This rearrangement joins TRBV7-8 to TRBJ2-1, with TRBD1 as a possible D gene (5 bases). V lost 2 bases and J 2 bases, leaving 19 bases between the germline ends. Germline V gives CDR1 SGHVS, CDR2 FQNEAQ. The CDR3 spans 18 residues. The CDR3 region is CASSLTPRTSLTYNEQFF. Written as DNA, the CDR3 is TGTGCCAGCAGCTTAACCCCGAGGACAAGCCTAACCTACAATGAGCAGTTCTTC.

The CDR3 sequence: CAWSLGQGREKLFF. CDR3 in DNA: TGTGCCTGGAGTCTGGGACAGGGACGCGAAAAACTGTTTTTT. The chain couples TRBV30 to TRBJ1-4; 9 nucleotides line up with TRBD1. V was pared by 2 bases and J by 8 bases, with 6 bases of the junction left unmatched. Germline assignment: CDR1 GTSNPN and CDR2 SVGIG (reference sequence). The CDR3 has 14 residues. The whole variable domain, filled in from reference TRBV30 and TRBJ1-4, reads SQTIHQWPATLVQPVGSPLSLECTVEGTSNPNLYWYRQAAGRGLQLLFYSVGIGQISSEVPQNLSASRPQDRQFILSSKKLLLSDSGFYLCAWSLGQGREKLFFGSGTQLSVL.

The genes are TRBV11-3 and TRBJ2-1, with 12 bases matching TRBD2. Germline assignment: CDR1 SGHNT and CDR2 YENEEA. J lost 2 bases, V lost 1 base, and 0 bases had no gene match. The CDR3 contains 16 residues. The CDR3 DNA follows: TGTGCCAGCAGCTTAGGACTAGCGGGAGCCTACAATGAGCAGTTCTTC. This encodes CASSLGLAGAYNEQFF.